This T cell receptor beta chain was documented in a study of T cells in Graves' hyperthyroidism and ophthalmopathy. Study-level results: Clonotypes that were expanded in thyroid above 0.001 mostly appeared in blood too.

The CDR3 is 11 residues long. V dropped 3 bases and J dropped 11 bases, with 12 bases sitting between them. Germline-derived CDR1 and CDR2 are SQVTM and ANQGSEA. There were TCR beta CDR3 regions amplified from RNA transcripts. The TCR CDR3 first-round RT-PCR relied on the HTBI primer set. From the multiplex PCR reads, TCRdb called clonotypes with MiXCR, one entry per CDR3 protein. The sample holds approximately 400,000 distinct CDR3 sequences, around 15% seen once. As for this clonotype: Its antigen is still unknown.

Out of 8.5 to 10 ml of fresh peripheral blood came the PBMCs. The sequence came from a man aged 50-60 years with Graves' ophthalmopathy. The sample was blood. The gene calls are TRBV29-1 and TRBJ2-3; maybe TRBD1 (5 bases). CDR3 sequence reads: CSVETVFGQYF. CDR3 DNA: TGCAGCGTTGAGACAGTATTTGGGCAGTATTTT.